This T cell receptor beta chain was captured in a study of control samples from healthy donors and cancer patients (dated by TCRdb to the early 2020s). As concerns this clone: Its cognate antigen has yet to be identified. No qualities accompany the bases; no much larger clone lies one base away.

The library was produced with the immunoSEQ multiplex PCR assay. TCRdb holds this immuneACCESS table with in-frame rearrangements only. Some clones are missing; in checked studies, unresolved V genes explain under half, and the rest has no known cause. This sample gives about 130,000 clones in total; roughly 90% of them show up just once. 2% to 2.5% of the sample rests with the top ten. Here V drops 5 bases and J drops 7 bases, and the junction holds 16 bases not matched to any gene. The CDR3 runs 17 residues from the cysteine to the phenylalanine. Only the CDR3 DNA is retained, 51 bases long and in frame from the first base. In the germline V gene (reference sequence), CDR1 corresponds to LNHDA and CDR2 to SQIVND.

The sequencing input was blood. The chain couples TRBV19 to TRBJ1-5, with 8 bases aligning to TRBD1. This TCR derives from a man aged 18 to 35 in good health. The sequenced DNA: TGTGCCAGTAGTCCACAGCGAGACAGGGGAGGAAGGCAGCCCCAGCATTTT. It is translated as CASSPQRDRGGRQPQHF.